The 10 T cell receptor beta chains reported below all come from one sample, sequenced in a study of cytomegalovirus exposure and HLA in healthy donors. Sequencing used immunoSEQ multiplex PCR; TCRdb keeps in-frame clones, though not all of them. The data hold 50,000 to 65,000 clones, with over 90% observed a single time. Input material: PBMCs. The receptors derive from a woman aged 18-29 years in good health and CMV-seropositive.

The chain links TRBV18 to TRBJ1-1; tentative D call: TRBD1 (5 bases). With 8 bases removed from V and 3 bases from J, the gap between germline ends came to 13 bases. Germline assignment: CDR1 KGHSH and CDR2 LQKENI. The CDR3 sequence is 13 residues long. The CDR3, as DNA: TGTGCCAGCAAACAGGAATTTGACACTGAAGCTTTCTTT. This sequence encodes CASKQEFDTEAFF.

The chain has TRBV7-2 and TRBJ1-3, with D possibly being TRBD1 (5 bases). Trimming shortened V by 5 bases and J by 6 bases, and 14 bases separated the two germline ends. CDR3 length: 14 residues. Germline loops: CDR1 SGHTA, CDR2 FQGNSA. The CDR3 loop reads CASSPHAGLNTIYF. The CDR3 DNA reads as TGTGCCAGCAGCCCCCACGCAGGGCTAAACACCATATATTTT.

V is TRBV9 and J is TRBJ2-6, with D possibly matching TRBD1 (6 bases). V lost 3 bases and J lost 10, with 11 bases in between. The CDR3 is 13 amino acids. The germline CDR1 and CDR2 sequences are SGDLS and YYNGEE. The CDR3 protein is CASSDGQLNVLTF. CDR3 sequence (DNA): TGTGCCAGCAGCGACGGACAGCTTAACGTCCTGACTTTC.

This chain connects TRBV11-2 to TRBJ2-5; TRBD2 matches at 15 bases. V was clipped by 4 bases and J by 4 bases; unmatched bases: 4. Looked up from germline, CDR1 is SGHAT and CDR2 is FQNNGV. The length of the CDR3 is 16 residues. In DNA, the CDR3 is TGTGCCAGCAGCTCGGGACTAGCGGGAGGCCGAGAGACCCAGTACTTC. It is translated as CASSSGLAGGRETQYF.

J is TRBJ2-3 and V is TRBV5-5; tentative D call: TRBD2 (5 bases). The V gene's germline CDR1 is SGHKS and CDR2 YYEKEE (reference sequence). V gave up 3 bases and J gave up 5 bases, with 19 bases separating them. The CDR3 extends over 16 amino acids. CDR3 coding DNA: TGTGCCAGCAGCTCTGACCCAGCGAGGGAGCAAGATACGCAGTATTTT. Translated: CASSSDPAREQDTQYF.

This clone was found a few times. The rearrangement joins TRBV7-2 to TRBJ1-5, with a possible D match to TRBD1 (5 bases). The CDR3 has 15 residues. CDR1 SGHTA and CDR2 FQGNSA come from the germline V gene. Trimming stripped 4 bases from V and 1 base from J, with 11 bases between. The CDR3 nucleotides are TGTGCCAGCAGCTGGGGCGCAGCCAGCAATCAGCCCCAGCATTTT. It specifies CASSWGAASNQPQHF.

The rearrangement joins TRBV5-6 to TRBJ2-1; TRBD1 aligns across 10 bases. CDR1 is SGHDT, CDR2 YYEEEE, per germline. This CDR3 has 15 amino acids. V shed 3 bases and J 1 base; nucleotides not matched to a gene: 1. This chain's CDR3 is CASSSGQGSYNEQFF. CDR3 nucleotides: TGTGCCAGCAGCTCGGGACAGGGGTCCTACAATGAGCAGTTCTTC.

This chain connects TRBV28 to TRBJ1-3; D gene ambiguous. V lost 1 base and J 4 bases, leaving 17 bases between the germline ends. The germline gives CDR1 MDHEN, CDR2 SYDVKM. The CDR3 consists of 17 residues. The CDR3 here is CASSLLPGVEPGNTIYF. The CDR3 DNA sequence: TGTGCCAGCAGTTTATTACCGGGAGTAGAACCGGGAAACACCATATATTTT.

The V call is TRBV4-3, the J call TRBJ2-7; D possibly corresponds to TRBD1 (5 bases). The germline gives CDR1 LGHNA, CDR2 YSLEER. Trimming stripped 4 bases from V and 5 bases from J, with 12 bases between. CDR3 length: 13 amino acids. Here the CDR3 reads CASSRQRLDEQYF. The CDR3 coding sequence is TGCGCCAGCAGCCGACAGCGTCTGGACGAGCAGTACTTC.

This clone has only one observation. The chain uses TRBV30 and TRBJ1-2; D might be TRBD1 (5 bases). CDR1 and CDR2 from the germline V gene are GTSNPN and SVGIG (reference sequence). Trimming took 5 bases from V and 4 from J, leaving 8 bases between them. CDR3 length: 11 residues. CDR3 sequence reads: CAWSGGYGYTF. Here the CDR3 DNA reads TGTGCCTGGTCCGGGGGCTATGGCTACACCTTC.